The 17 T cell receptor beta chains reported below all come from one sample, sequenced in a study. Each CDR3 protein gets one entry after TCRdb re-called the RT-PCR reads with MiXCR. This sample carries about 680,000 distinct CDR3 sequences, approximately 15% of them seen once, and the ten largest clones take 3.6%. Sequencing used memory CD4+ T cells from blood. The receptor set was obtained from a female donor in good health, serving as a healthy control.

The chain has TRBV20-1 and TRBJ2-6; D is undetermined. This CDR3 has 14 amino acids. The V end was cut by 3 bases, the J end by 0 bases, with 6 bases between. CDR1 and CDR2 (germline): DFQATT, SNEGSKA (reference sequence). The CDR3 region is CSARPFSGANVLTF. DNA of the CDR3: TGCAGTGCTAGGCCGTTCTCTGGGGCCAACGTCCTGACTTTC.

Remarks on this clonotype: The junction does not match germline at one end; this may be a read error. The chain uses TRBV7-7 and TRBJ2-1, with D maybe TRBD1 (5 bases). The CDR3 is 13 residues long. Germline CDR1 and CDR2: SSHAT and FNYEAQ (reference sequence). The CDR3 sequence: CASSLARAGEQFF. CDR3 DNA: TGTGCTAGCAGCTTAGCCAGGGCAGGGGAGCAGTTCTTC.

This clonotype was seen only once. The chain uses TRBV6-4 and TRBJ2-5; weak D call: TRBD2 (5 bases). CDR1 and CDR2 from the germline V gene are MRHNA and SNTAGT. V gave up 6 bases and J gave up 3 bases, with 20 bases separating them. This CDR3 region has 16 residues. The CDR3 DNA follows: TGTGCCAGCAGCCAATTAATGGCGGGCCTAAAAGAGACCCAGTACTTC. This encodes CASSQLMAGLKETQYF.

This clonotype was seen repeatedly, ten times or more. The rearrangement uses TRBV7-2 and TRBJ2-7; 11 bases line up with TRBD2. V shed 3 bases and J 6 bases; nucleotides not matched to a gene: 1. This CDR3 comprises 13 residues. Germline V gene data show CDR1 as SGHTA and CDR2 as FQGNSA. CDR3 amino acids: CASSFLAGGEQYF. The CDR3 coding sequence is TGTGCCAGCAGCTTTCTAGCGGGAGGCGAGCAGTACTTC.

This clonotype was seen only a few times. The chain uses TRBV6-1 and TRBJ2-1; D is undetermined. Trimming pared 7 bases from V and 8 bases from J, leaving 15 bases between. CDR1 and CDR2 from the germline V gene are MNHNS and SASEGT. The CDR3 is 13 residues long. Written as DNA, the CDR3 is TGTGCCAGCACTAGGGAAGAGGTCCATGAGCAGTTCTTC. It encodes CASTREEVHEQFF.

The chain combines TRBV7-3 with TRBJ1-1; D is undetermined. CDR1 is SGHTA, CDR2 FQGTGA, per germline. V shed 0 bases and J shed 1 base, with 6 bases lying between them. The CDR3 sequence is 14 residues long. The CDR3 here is CASSLTSRNTEAFF. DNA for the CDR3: TGTGCCAGCAGCTTAACAAGCAGGAACACTGAAGCTTTCTTT. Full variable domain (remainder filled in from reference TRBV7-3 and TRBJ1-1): GAGVSQTPSNKVTEKGKYVELRCDPISGHTALYWYRQSLGQGPEFLIYFQGTGAADDSGLPNDRFFAVRPEGSVSTLKIQRTERGDSAVYLCASSLTSRNTEAFFGQGTRLTVV.

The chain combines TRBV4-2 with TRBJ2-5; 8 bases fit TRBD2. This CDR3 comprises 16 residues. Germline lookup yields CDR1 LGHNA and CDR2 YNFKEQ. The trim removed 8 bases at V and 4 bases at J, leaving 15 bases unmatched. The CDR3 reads CASSRTSLLGGETQYF. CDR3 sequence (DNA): TGTGCCAGCTCTAGGACTAGCCTATTGGGGGGAGAGACCCAGTACTTC.

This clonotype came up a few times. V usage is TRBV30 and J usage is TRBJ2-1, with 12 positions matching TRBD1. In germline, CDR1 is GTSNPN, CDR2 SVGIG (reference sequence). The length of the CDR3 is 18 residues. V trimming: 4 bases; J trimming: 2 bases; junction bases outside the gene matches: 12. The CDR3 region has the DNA TGTGCCTGGATAGGGACAGGGGGCGAACAACTCCCCTACAATGAGCAGTTCTTC. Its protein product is CAWIGTGGEQLPYNEQFF. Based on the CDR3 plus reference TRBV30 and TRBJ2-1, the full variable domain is SQTIHQWPATLVQPVGSPLSLECTVEGTSNPNLYWYRQAAGRGLQLLFYSVGIGQISSEVPQNLSASRPQDRQFILSSKKLLLSDSGFYLCAWIGTGGEQLPYNEQFFGPGTRLTVL.

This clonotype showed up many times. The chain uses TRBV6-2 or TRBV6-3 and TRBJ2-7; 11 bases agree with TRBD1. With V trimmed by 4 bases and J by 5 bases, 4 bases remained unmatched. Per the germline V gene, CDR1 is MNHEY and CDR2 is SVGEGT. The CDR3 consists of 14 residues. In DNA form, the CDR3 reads TGTGCCAGCAGTTCCGGACAGGGGGCTAACGAGCAGTACTTC. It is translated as CASSSGQGANEQYF.

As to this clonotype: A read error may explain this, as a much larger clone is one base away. CDR3 nucleotides: TGCGCCAGCAGCTTGGCCGGGACTAGCGTCTCACAGCCCTACAATGAGCAGTTCTTC. Residues: CASSLAGTSVSQPYNEQFF. The chain couples TRBV5-1 to TRBJ2-1; TRBD2 matches at 10 bases. Looked up from germline, CDR1 is SGHRS and CDR2 is YFSETQ. V gave up 0 bases and J gave up 2 bases; unmatched junction bases: 11. The CDR3 totals 19 residues.

The CDR3 region is CASSPHPGQGVYGYTF. Written as DNA, the CDR3 is TGTGCCAGCAGTCCGCACCCAGGGCAGGGGGTCTATGGCTACACCTTC. The J gene is TRBJ1-2, the V gene TRBV27; 7 bases line up with TRBD1. The CDR3 is 16 residues long. Germline CDR1 MNHEY, CDR2 SMNVEV (reference sequence). J lost 4 bases, V lost 5 bases, and 13 bases had no gene match.

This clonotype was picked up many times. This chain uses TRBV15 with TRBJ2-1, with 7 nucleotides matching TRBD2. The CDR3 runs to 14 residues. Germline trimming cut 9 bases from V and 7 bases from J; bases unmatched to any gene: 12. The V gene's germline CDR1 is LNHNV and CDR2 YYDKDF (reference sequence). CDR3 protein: CATTPGGRVNEQFF. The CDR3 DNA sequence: TGTGCCACGACACCGGGAGGTCGGGTTAATGAGCAGTTCTTC.

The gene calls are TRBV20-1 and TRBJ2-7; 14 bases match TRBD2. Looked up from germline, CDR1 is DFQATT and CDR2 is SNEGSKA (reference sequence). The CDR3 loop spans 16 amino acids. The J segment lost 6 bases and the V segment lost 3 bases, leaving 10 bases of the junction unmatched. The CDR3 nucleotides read TGCAGTGCTAGCGGGGGGACTAGCGGGAGCGACGTCGAGCAGTACTTC. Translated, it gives CSASGGTSGSDVEQYF.

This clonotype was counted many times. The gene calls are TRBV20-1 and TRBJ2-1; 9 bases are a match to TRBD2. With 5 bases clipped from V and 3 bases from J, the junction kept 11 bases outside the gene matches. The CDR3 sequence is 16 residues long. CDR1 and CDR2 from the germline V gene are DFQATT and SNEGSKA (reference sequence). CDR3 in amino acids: CSAPLLAGALYNEQFF. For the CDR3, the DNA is TGCAGTGCTCCGCTTTTAGCGGGAGCCCTCTACAATGAGCAGTTCTTC.

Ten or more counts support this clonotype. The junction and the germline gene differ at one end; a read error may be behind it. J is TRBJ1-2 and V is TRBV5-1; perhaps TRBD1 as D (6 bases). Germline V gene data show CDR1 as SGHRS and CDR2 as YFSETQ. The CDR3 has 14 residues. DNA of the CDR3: TGTGCCAGCAGCCTGGGGGCAGGAGACTATGGCTACACCTTC. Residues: CASSLGAGDYGYTF.

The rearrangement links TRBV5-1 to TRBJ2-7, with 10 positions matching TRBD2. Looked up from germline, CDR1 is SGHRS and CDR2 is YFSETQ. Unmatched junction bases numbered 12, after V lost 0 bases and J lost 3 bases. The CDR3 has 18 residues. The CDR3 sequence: CASSLGLAGANFIYEQYF. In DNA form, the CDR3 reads TGCGCCAGCAGCTTGGGGCTAGCGGGAGCGAACTTTATCTACGAGCAGTACTTC.

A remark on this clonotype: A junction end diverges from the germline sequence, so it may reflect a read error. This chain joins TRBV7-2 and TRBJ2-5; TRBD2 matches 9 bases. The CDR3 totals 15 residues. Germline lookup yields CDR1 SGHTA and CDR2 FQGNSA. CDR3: CASTLPLAGPETQYF. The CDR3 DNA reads TGTGCCAGCACCTTACCTCTAGCGGGACCAGAGACCCAGTACTTC. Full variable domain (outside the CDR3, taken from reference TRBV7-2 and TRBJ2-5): GAGVSQSPSNKVTEKGKDVELRCDPISGHTALYWYRQSLGQGLEFLIYFQGNSAPDKSGLPSDRFSAERTGGSVSTLTIQRTQQEDSAVYLCASTLPLAGPETQYFGPGTRLLVL.